The 8 T cell receptor beta chains below were found in one sample sequenced in a study of T-cell reconstitution after alpha-beta-depleted transplantation in children. A TCRbeta library incorporating unique molecular identifiers was prepared. Via MiXCR, TCRdb re-called the PCR reads, giving one row per CDR3 protein. The sample yields 250,000 to 300,000 distinct CDR3 sequences, 10% seen once. The sample in question was PBMCs, obtained before TCRalphabeta/CD19-depleted stem cell transplant. The receptors originated from a boy under two years old with acute myeloid leukemia, due to receive a stem cell transplant.

The chain couples TRBV6-1 to TRBJ2-4, with 7 bases identical to TRBD1. Germline assignment: CDR1 MNHNS and CDR2 SASEGT. The CDR3 loop spans 14 amino acids. Losses at the gene ends were 6 bases for V and 7 bases for J; bases not matched to a gene: 9. The CDR3 region is CASRGQTDGNIQYF. DNA for the CDR3: TGTGCCAGCAGGGGACAGACAGATGGGAACATTCAGTACTTC.

This clonotype was picked up many times. The chain carries TRBV9 and TRBJ1-1; possible D gene TRBD1, 5 bases. The CDR3 covers 15 residues. Trimming took 6 bases from V and 8 from J, leaving 23 bases between them. Germline CDR1 reads SGDLS; CDR2 reads YYNGEE. Here the CDR3 reads CASNLEGQGAEEAFF. CDR3 sequence (DNA): TGTGCCAGCAACCTAGAGGGCCAGGGTGCCGAGGAAGCTTTCTTT. The entire variable domain, with the rest obtained from reference TRBV9 and TRBJ1-1, is as follows: DSGVTQTPKHLITATGQRVTLRCSPRSGDLSVYWYQQSLDQGLQFLIQYYNGEERAKGNILERFSAQQFPDLHSELNLSSLELGDSALYFCASNLEGQGAEEAFFGQGTRLTVV.

The V and J genes are TRBV12-3 or TRBV12-4 and TRBJ2-2; TRBD1 matches 10 bases. CDR3 length: 15 residues. The ends lost 5 bases at V and 4 bases at J; junction bases unmatched: 4. The CDR3 region is CASSAGTGATGELFF. The DNA for the CDR3 is TGTGCCAGCAGTGCCGGGACAGGGGCCACCGGGGAGCTGTTTTTT.

This clonotype was found many times. The gene calls are TRBV14 and TRBJ2-5; D gene unclear. Germline CDR1 SGHDN, CDR2 FVKESK. The CDR3 totals 15 residues. Trimming stripped 1 base from V and 0 bases from J, with 9 bases between. As DNA, the CDR3 is TGTGCCAGCAGCCAAGGGACGGTTGACCAAGAGACCCAGTACTTC. Protein: CASSQGTVDQETQYF.

This clonotype was seen many times. The CDR3 nucleotides read TGTGCCAGCAGTTACGGGCAGGGGGGAAGCTATGGCTACACCTTC. It specifies CASSYGQGGSYGYTF. J is TRBJ1-2 and V is TRBV6-5; 7 bases are a match to TRBD1. Per germline, CDR1 MNHEY and CDR2 SVGAGI. V shed 2 bases and J 4 bases; nucleotides not matched to a gene: 7. The CDR3 is 15 amino acids.

V is TRBV30 and J is TRBJ2-2; maybe TRBD1 (5 bases). Germline V CDR1 and CDR2: GTSNPN, SVGIG (reference sequence). CDR3 size: 14 residues. With 6 bases removed from V and 2 bases from J, the gap between germline ends came to 13 bases. CDR3 protein: CACLGTGNTGELFF. The CDR3, as DNA: TGTGCCTGTCTGGGAACAGGCAACACCGGGGAGCTGTTTTTT.

This clonotype was counted at least ten times. The V gene is TRBV20-1, the J gene TRBJ2-3; possibly TRBD2 for D (6 bases). CDR1 and CDR2 (germline): DFQATT, SNEGSKA (reference sequence). V lost 5 bases and J 8 bases, leaving 20 bases between the germline ends. The CDR3 extends over 14 amino acids. Here the CDR3 reads CSALRDFSLGTQYF. The CDR3 DNA reads as TGCAGTGCTCTCCGGGACTTCTCCCTGGGTACGCAGTATTTT.

This clonotype was found many times. The V gene is TRBV12-3 or TRBV12-4, the J gene TRBJ1-1; D may be TRBD1 (5 bases). CDR3 length: 13 residues. Trimming left V 7 bases short and J 7 bases short, with 16 bases between. CDR3 sequence reads: CASTHSWDDEAFF. Written as DNA, the CDR3 is TGTGCCAGCACCCATTCTTGGGACGATGAAGCTTTCTTT.